This TCR beta chain was documented in a study of blood T cell repertoires in COVID-19. Measured with immunoSEQ multiplex PCR; TCRdb has only the in-frame clones, and not every one. In the table there are 120,000 to 150,000 clones, around four fifths of which are singletons. The CDR3 runs to 17 residues. V lost 1 base and J lost 4, with 19 bases in between. Germline V gene data show CDR1 as SGHVS and CDR2 as FQNEAQ. Material: peripheral blood. This receptor was obtained from a woman between 35 and 50 years old with active or convalescent COVID-19. The V and J genes are TRBV7-8 and TRBJ1-1; D is possibly TRBD1 (5 bases). Here the CDR3 reads CASSLGGRVEMGTEAFF. In DNA form, the CDR3 reads TGTGCCAGCAGCTTAGGGGGCAGGGTTGAGATGGGCACTGAAGCTTTCTTT. Together with reference TRBV7-8 and TRBJ1-1, the CDR3 gives the full variable domain: GAGVSQSPRYKVAKRGQDVALRCDPISGHVSLFWYQQALGQGPEFLTYFQNEAQLDKSGLPSDRFFAERPEGSVSTLKIQRTQQEDSAVYLCASSLGGRVEMGTEAFFGQGTRLTVV.